A selection of T cell receptor beta chains follows, all from one sample in a study of T cells after yellow fever vaccination. One entry per CDR3 protein, called by TCRdb with MiXCR from the 5' RACE reads. The top ten clones hold roughly 40% of a sample with approximately 150,000 distinct CDR3 sequences, approximately 10% of them seen once. The starting material was CD8+ T cells sorted from PBMCs, obtained 45 days after the yellow fever booster vaccination. All receptors come from a young man who received the YFV17D yellow fever vaccine. CDR3s include the opening cysteine and the closing phenylalanine or tryptophan. The D gene is left open where the match is weak. The size entry is marked missing in some rows and otherwise reads once, few, many or a size class.

CDR3aa	CDR3nt	j_gene	abundance	v_gene	d_gene
CASSPPGQGGDTQYF	TGTGCCAGCAGCCCCCCCGGGCAGGGAGGAGATACGCAGTATTTT	TRBJ2-3	-	TRBV11-2	-
CASSSPGKYQETQYF	TGTGCCAGCAGCTCTCCGGGAAAGTACCAAGAGACCCAGTACTTC	TRBJ2-5	many	TRBV7-2	-
CASSYSDSNLNGYTF	TGTGCCAGCAGTTACTCGGACAGTAACCTGAATGGCTACACCTTC	TRBJ1-2	few	TRBV6-6	-
CSARDDPGNKKETQYF	TGCAGTGCTAGAGATGACCCGGGAAATAAAAAAGAGACCCAGTACTTC	TRBJ2-5	many	TRBV20-1	-
CASSLVAQADTQYF	TGTGCCAGCAGCTTAGTAGCTCAGGCAGATACGCAGTATTTT	TRBJ2-3	few	TRBV7-9	-
CASSEQGGDYEAFF	TGTGCCAGCAGCGAGCAGGGGGGGGACTATGAAGCTTTCTTT	TRBJ1-1	few	TRBV7-3	TRBD1
CASSFTGTAFFNYGYTF	TGTGCCAGCAGTTTTACCGGGACAGCCTTTTTTAACTATGGCTACACCTTC	TRBJ1-2	few	TRBV27	TRBD1
CASSFVGGLDTQYF	TGTGCTAGCAGCTTCGTCGGGGGATTAGATACGCAGTATTTT	TRBJ2-3	-	TRBV7-7	-
CASSQSGVTDTQYF	TGTGCCAGCAGCCAATCGGGGGTCACAGATACGCAGTATTTT	TRBJ2-3	few	TRBV4-2	-
CASSLYEQFF	TGTGCCAGCAGTTTGTATGAGCAGTTCTTC	TRBJ2-1	few	TRBV12-3/TRBV12-4	-
CAGSYVGAYEQYF	TGTGCCGGTTCGTACGTGGGGGCCTACGAGCAGTACTTC	TRBJ2-7	-	TRBV28	-
CASSSDVSGTITEAFF	TGTGCCAGCAGCTCAGACGTCTCGGGGACTATCACTGAAGCTTTCTTT	TRBJ1-1	few	TRBV7-6	-
CASSAGTSGSYEQYF	TGTGCCAGCAGCGCCGGGACTAGCGGGTCCTACGAGCAGTACTTC	TRBJ2-7	few	TRBV9	TRBD2
CASSGSAATEAFF	TGTGCCAGCAGCGGATCAGCGGCAACTGAAGCTTTCTTT	TRBJ1-1	-	TRBV7-9	-
CASSQGQGAGYTF	TGTGCCAGCAGCCAAGGACAGGGGGCTGGCTACACCTTC	TRBJ1-2	-	TRBV7-9	TRBD1
CASSGGGRGTYNEQFF	TGTGCCAGCAGCGGTGGTGGTAGGGGGACCTACAATGAGCAGTTCTTC	TRBJ2-1	-	TRBV9	-
CASSPTAADIVNEKLFF	TGTGCCAGCAGCCCCACGGCGGCGGATATAGTAAATGAAAAACTGTTTTTT	TRBJ1-4	few	TRBV7-9	-
CATLFRRPWDTGELFF	TGTGCCACCCTTTTCCGGCGTCCTTGGGACACCGGGGAGCTGTTTTTT	TRBJ2-2	few	TRBV28	-
CASSVQGGSTDTQYF	TGTGCCAGCAGTGTACAGGGGGGAAGCACAGATACGCAGTATTTT	TRBJ2-3	-	TRBV12-3/TRBV12-4	TRBD1
CASSLTGTYNEQFF	TGCGCCAGCAGCTTGACGGGGACCTACAATGAGCAGTTCTTC	TRBJ2-1	many	TRBV5-1	-
CASVDRMNIQYF	TGTGCCAGCGTGGACCGCATGAACATTCAGTACTTC	TRBJ2-4	-	TRBV7-6	-
CASSQDSTGNRYGYTF	TGCGCCAGCAGCCAAGATAGTACAGGGAACCGCTATGGCTACACCTTC	TRBJ1-2	-	TRBV4-1	-
CASSFVDPVTNEQFF	TGTGCCAGCAGTTTTGTGGATCCAGTGACCAATGAGCAGTTCTTC	TRBJ2-1	-	TRBV12-3/TRBV12-4	-
CASSNTGLGELFF	TGCGCCAGCAGCAACACAGGTTTGGGGGAGCTGTTTTTT	TRBJ2-2	many	TRBV5-1	-
CASSSGTSGAAGIDTQYF	TGTGCCAGCAGTTCCGGGACTAGCGGGGCCGCAGGTATAGATACGCAGTATTTT	TRBJ2-3	few	TRBV6-2/TRBV6-3	TRBD2
CASSQWLTSGVHGEQFF	TGCGCCAGCAGCCAATGGTTGACTAGCGGGGTCCACGGTGAGCAGTTCTTC	TRBJ2-1	few	TRBV4-1	TRBD2
CASSLGSSEQFF	TGTGCCAGCAGCCTAGGGTCCAGCGAGCAGTTCTTC	TRBJ2-1	many	TRBV7-6	-
CASSPREGSDTQYF	TGTGCCAGTAGTCCGCGGGAGGGATCCGATACGCAGTATTTT	TRBJ2-3	-	TRBV19	TRBD2
CASRGGLAVYNEQFF	TGTGCCAGCAGGGGTGGACTAGCGGTTTACAATGAGCAGTTCTTC	TRBJ2-1	-	TRBV27	TRBD2
CASSQVPPGGYQETQYF	TGCGCCAGCAGCCAAGTCCCTCCAGGAGGGTACCAAGAGACCCAGTACTTC	TRBJ2-5	-	TRBV4-1	-
CASSRAVGVNTEAFF	TGTGCCAGCAGCCGTGCGGTGGGGGTGAACACTGAAGCTTTCTTT	TRBJ1-1	-	TRBV7-9	-
CASSKGGDYNEQFF	TGCGCCAGCAGTAAGGGCGGGGACTACAATGAGCAGTTCTTC	TRBJ2-1	-	TRBV4-1	-
CASSYPQDGYTF	TGTGCCAGCAGTTACCCACAGGATGGCTACACCTTC	TRBJ1-2	-	TRBV6-5	-
CSVEDLNRDNEQFF	TGCAGCGTTGAAGATCTTAATAGGGACAATGAGCAGTTCTTC	TRBJ2-1	few	TRBV29-1	-
CASSLVGQGAKQETQYF	TGTGCCAGCAGTTTAGTGGGACAGGGGGCGAAACAAGAGACCCAGTACTTC	TRBJ2-5	few	TRBV12-3/TRBV12-4	TRBD1
CASSLGQGGYNEQFF	TGTGCCAGCAGCCTCGGTCAGGGAGGCTACAATGAGCAGTTCTTC	TRBJ2-1	few	TRBV7-7	-
CSARGRTQPYNEQFF	TGCAGTGCTAGAGGTAGGACCCAACCCTACAATGAGCAGTTCTTC	TRBJ2-1	-	TRBV20-1	-
CASSPLDGGADTQYF	TGTGCCAGCAGTCCCCTCGACGGAGGCGCAGATACGCAGTATTTT	TRBJ2-3	-	TRBV12-3/TRBV12-4	-
CASSATGGGGNTEAFF	TGTGCCAGCAGTGCTACGGGCGGAGGGGGGAACACTGAAGCTTTCTTT	TRBJ1-1	-	TRBV27	-
CASSLTLEGGRDTQYF	TGTGCCAGCAGTTTAACATTGGAGGGGGGCAGAGATACGCAGTATTTT	TRBJ2-3	few	TRBV27	-
CASSLVATAHSPLHF	TGCGCCAGCAGCTTGGTGGCCACCGCTCATTCACCCCTCCACTTT	TRBJ1-6	few	TRBV5-1	-
CASSFLFDRTQYF	TGTGCCAGCAGCTTTCTTTTTGACAGAACCCAGTACTTC	TRBJ2-5	-	TRBV11-3	-
CASSYPPPTTGELFF	TGTGCCAGCAGTTACCCCCCTCCGACCACCGGGGAGCTGTTTTTT	TRBJ2-2	many	TRBV6-2/TRBV6-3	-
CASSQVVRPEGYTF	TGCGCCAGCAGCCAAGTCGTAAGGCCTGAGGGCTACACCTTC	TRBJ1-2	few	TRBV4-1	-
CASIPSGWGSPLHF	TGTGCCAGCATCCCGTCGGGGTGGGGCTCACCCCTCCACTTT	TRBJ1-6	few	TRBV5-5	-
CASSQEAGGFYEQYF	TGCGCCAGCAGCCAAGAGGCAGGGGGTTTCTACGAGCAGTACTTC	TRBJ2-7	few	TRBV4-1	TRBD1
CARIWTRPQVREKLFF	TGTGCCAGAATATGGACGCGGCCCCAGGTTCGGGAGAAACTGTTTTTT	TRBJ1-4	-	TRBV6-4	-
CASSPFLAGEQFF	TGTGCCAGCAGCCCCTTTCTAGCGGGGGAGCAGTTCTTC	TRBJ2-1	many	TRBV7-6	TRBD2
CASSAYSSGSSSYEQYF	TGTGCCAGCAGCGCGTACTCTAGCGGGTCGAGCTCCTACGAGCAGTACTTC	TRBJ2-7	few	TRBV7-9	TRBD2
CASSGGNYGYTF	TGTGCCAGCAGTGGAGGGAACTATGGCTACACCTTC	TRBJ1-2	-	TRBV25-1	-
CASSWAAAAAEGGYTF	TGTGCCAGCAGCTGGGCGGCGGCAGCGGCCGAGGGTGGCTACACCTTC	TRBJ1-2	few	TRBV7-9	-
CASNLGGPNTGELFF	TGTGCCAGCAATCTTGGAGGGCCCAACACCGGGGAGCTGTTTTTT	TRBJ2-2	-	TRBV6-5	-
CATRRGPGAYEQYF	TGTGCAACCCGACGCGGTCCCGGGGCCTACGAGCAGTACTTC	TRBJ2-7	few	TRBV19	-
CASSLVARGASTDTQYF	TGTGCCAGCAGCTTGGTTGCGCGGGGAGCTAGCACAGATACGCAGTATTTT	TRBJ2-3	few	TRBV5-6	-